The subject of this entry is one TCR beta chain. The specificity of this receptor is unknown. Base qualities are not at hand, and no much larger clone is one base apart. The CDR3 regions of human TCRbeta chains were subjected to immunosequencing. The source study handled its data this way. Repertoire TCRs were matched against a reference library of SARS-CoV-2-specific TCRs generated with the MIRA antigen-specificity platform. Breadth meant the fraction of unique TCRs that were SARS-CoV-2-associated, whereas depth meant the fraction of total T cells that were SARS-CoV-2-associated. Using the MIRA data, each spike-specific TCR was mapped to the spike region that the TCR reacts to and placed in a CD4 or CD8 class. Log10-transformed breadth and depth values were compared by one-way ANOVA with Sidak's multiple comparisons tests. The source is immuneACCESS, and TCRdb retained only in-frame sequences with V and J called. Part of the clones is not carried over; for the studies checked, unresolved V genes explain less than half of this, and the remainder is unexplained. The DNA gave D and trimming, while V, J and clone size come from that table. In this sample the table shows approximately 140,000 clones, approximately 94% of which occur a single time. The ten largest clones capture 1.3% of the sample.

These data belong to a study of T cell responses to AZD1222 COVID-19 vaccine (dated by TCRdb to 2020 to 2023). In the study overall: AZD1222 recipients with second doses at about 4 weeks or about 12 weeks were pooled, because spike-specific TCR depth and breadth did not differ between schedules. Trial participants were enrolled by age into 18-55, 56-69 and 70-plus year subgroups, with around 150, 28 and 57 TCR-sequenced participants respectively. A total of around 240 trial participants underwent TCR sequencing, of whom some 210 received two doses of AZD1222 and about 25 received two doses of the MenACWY control vaccine.

V has 4 bases trimmed and J has 7 bases trimmed; junction bases matching no gene number 11. Spanning cysteine to phenylalanine, the CDR3 consists of 16 amino acids. Only CDR3 DNA remains: 48 bases, in frame from the first base. Taken from the germline V gene (reference sequence), the CDR1 and CDR2 loops are SEHNR and FQNEAQ. Explained via the paper, the time point label denotes: baseline before first vaccination. The vaccinee samples were drawn from two UK trials, COV001 and COV002, one of which was a single-blind randomized controlled phase 2/3 trial testing AZD1222 (ChAdOx1 nCoV-19) in healthy adults. For TCRbeta chain sequencing, PBMC samples from trial participants were taken at day 0 and at day 28 after the second dose. What the study reported, not specific to this receptor: Only 5 to 7 AZD1222 recipients were SARS-CoV-2 seropositive at baseline, limiting conclusions about previously exposed vaccinees. In the small 56-69-year group, the increase in depth fell short of significance, most likely because of low power. After two AZD1222 doses, both the breadth and the depth of spike-specific TCRs were significantly higher than at day 0 and than in MenACWY recipients. Reportedly, close to half of the unique spike-specific TCRs recognized epitopes lying outside the regions that are mutated in the B.1.351 and B.1.1.7 variants. Participants were mostly white British and included more females than males, and it was suggested by the authors that clonal diversity may have been underestimated. The whole spike protein was spanned by vaccine-associated CD4 TCRs, and dominant responses were seen in regions 160-218 and 743-854. Because no samples from the day 14 peak response were available, repertoires could be characterized only after the peak T cell response.

The V gene is TRBV7-9 and the J gene is TRBJ2-1; the central 9 bases match TRBD2. Specimen: peripheral blood, collected on day 0 of AZD1222 vaccination. This receptor was taken from an adult in good health. The DNA sequence is TGTGCCAGCAGCTCCACAAGAAGCGGGGGGATGAATGAGCAGTTCTTC. Translated, it reads CASSSTRSGGMNEQFF.